The 24 T cell receptor beta chains presented below share a single source sample, sequenced in a study of CD8+CD57+ T cells in acquired aplastic anemia. Sequencing involved patients with CD8+CD57+ cell expansion previously shown by flow cytometry. The template used for profiling TCR beta VDJ and CDR3 was genomic DNA. TCRdb called the reads again in MiXCR, with one record for every CDR3 protein. Among 200,000 to 250,000 distinct CDR3 sequences listed, about 62% were seen once. The material sequenced was sorted CD4+, CD8+, or CD8+CD57+ T cells (not recorded which) from PBMCs. These receptors were obtained from a human donor with aplastic anemia.

This clonotype has at least ten counts. J is TRBJ1-1 and V is TRBV4-1, with D possibly being TRBD1 (6 bases). The CDR3 covers 18 residues. The germline CDR1 and CDR2 sequences are MGHRA and YSYEKL. The V end lost 1 base, the J end lost 0 bases, and 18 bases lay between the germline ends. CDR3 nucleotide sequence: TGCGCCAGCAGCCAAGGGGGGGGCAGAGGGCCCATGAACACTGAAGCTTTCTTT. This codes for CASSQGGGRGPMNTEAFF.

The CDR3 DNA reads TGCGCCAGCAGCCATGCCGGGACCCCATACTGGTACGAGCAGTACTTC. This sequence encodes CASSHAGTPYWYEQYF. This chain uses TRBV4-1 with TRBJ2-7; the D call may be TRBD1 or TRBD2 (5 bases each). The CDR3 contains 16 residues. CDR1 is MGHRA and CDR2 is YSYEKL in the germline V gene. The V and J ends lost 3 bases and 4 bases respectively, with 19 bases between them.

This clonotype was detected only a few times. The rearrangement uses TRBV15 and TRBJ1-1, with 9 bases identical to TRBD1. J gave up 4 bases and V 2 bases, and 11 bases lay outside the gene matches. Germline assignment: CDR1 LNHNV and CDR2 YYDKDF (reference sequence). The CDR3 is 17 amino acids. CDR3 sequence (DNA): TGTGCCACCAGCAGACCATTTCCGGGACAGGGAACCACTGAAGCTTTCTTT. Its protein product is CATSRPFPGQGTTEAFF.

A single count supports this clonotype. V gene TRBV15 combines with J gene TRBJ2-3; possibly TRBD1 for D (6 bases). CDR1 and CDR2 (germline): LNHNV, YYDKDF (reference sequence). There are 13 residues in the CDR3. Trimming stripped 6 bases from V and 5 bases from J, with 12 bases between. CDR3 sequence reads: CATRGGDGDTQYF. The CDR3 DNA follows: TGTGCCACCAGAGGGGGAGATGGAGATACGCAGTATTTT.

This clonotype was detected ten times or more. The CDR3 protein is CASSFPGGGTNEKLFF. The CDR3 nucleotides read TGTGCCAGCAGCTTCCCCGGTGGAGGAACTAATGAAAAACTGTTTTTT. The rearrangement joins TRBV12-3 or TRBV12-4 to TRBJ1-4; D is uncertain. The CDR3 consists of 16 residues. V was clipped by 6 bases and J by 1 base, with 15 bases between them.

The J gene is TRBJ2-5, the V gene TRBV20-1, with 9 bases matching TRBD2. Germline trimming cut 3 bases from V and 3 bases from J; bases unmatched to any gene: 5. The germline V gene encodes CDR1 DFQATT and CDR2 SNEGSKA (reference sequence). This CDR3 is 14 amino acids long. DNA of the CDR3: TGCAGTGCTAGTAGACTAGCGGAAAAAGAGACCCAGTACTTC. Amino acids: CSASRLAEKETQYF.

The chain has TRBV25-1 and TRBJ1-2; D not certain. Trimming shortened V by 10 bases and J by 2 bases, and 11 bases separated the two germline ends. This CDR3 has 12 amino acids. In germline, CDR1 is MGHDK, CDR2 SYGVNS. CDR3 bases: TGTGCCATCGGAGGAGGGAACTATGGCTACACCTTC. Translating gives CAIGGGNYGYTF.

This chain links TRBV2 with TRBJ1-1; D is unclear. The CDR3 loop spans 12 amino acids. Germline lookup yields CDR1 SNHLY and CDR2 FYNNEI. V was trimmed by 3 bases and J by 10 bases, leaving 12 bases between them. The CDR3 DNA is TGTGCCAGCAGTGAGTTGCGGGAAGGAGCTTTCTTT. It specifies CASSELREGAFF. The full variable domain, rest sourced from reference TRBV2 and TRBJ1-1, is EPEVTQTPSHQVTQMGQEVILRCVPISNHLYFYWYRQILGQKVEFLVSFYNNEISEKSEIFDDQFSVERPDGSNFTLKIRSTKLEDSAMYFCASSELREGAFFGQGTRLTVV.

This clonotype was observed once. It may be a read error: a sequence one base away is much more abundant. This sequence joins TRBV10-3 and TRBJ2-1, with 10 positions matching TRBD1. The germline V gene encodes CDR1 ENHRY and CDR2 SYGVKD. This CDR3 contains 16 residues. CDR3 loop: CASSYSETGGYNEQVF. The CDR3 DNA follows: TGTGCCAGCAGTTACTCGGAGACAGGGGGCTACAATGAGCAGGTCTTC.

The genes are TRBV19 and TRBJ1-5; D ambiguous. This CDR3 has 8 residues. Deletions cut 5 bases from V and 15 bases from J, with 5 bases between. Germline values: CDR1 LNHDA, CDR2 SQIVND (reference sequence). CDR3 bases: TGTGCCAGTAGTTGTAGGCATTTT. Its translation: CASSCRHF.

This clonotype appeared a single time. The J gene is TRBJ2-3, the V gene TRBV10-2; 11 nucleotides agree with TRBD1. There are 18 residues in the CDR3. CDR1 WSHSY and CDR2 SAAADI come from the germline V gene. The trim removed 6 bases at V and 1 base at J, leaving 12 bases unmatched. CDR3: CASRSKPGTGGGTDTQYF. In DNA, the CDR3 is TGCGCCAGCAGATCCAAACCGGGGACAGGGGGTGGCACAGATACGCAGTATTTT.

This clonotype was seen once. The chain is built from TRBV20-1 and TRBJ2-7, with 7 bases aligning to TRBD1. The V gene end was trimmed by 5 bases and the J gene end by 2 bases; junction bases not matched to a gene: 6. This CDR3 region has 13 residues. Germline loops: CDR1 DFQATT, CDR2 SNEGSKA (reference sequence). As DNA, the CDR3 is TGCAGTGCTGTGACAGGGTTAGCCTACGAGCAGTACTTC. Translation: CSAVTGLAYEQYF.

The chain joins TRBV20-1 to TRBJ2-7; perhaps TRBD2 as D (6 bases). V lost 4 bases to trimming and J lost 4 bases, with 14 bases between them. The V gene's germline CDR1 is DFQATT and CDR2 SNEGSKA (reference sequence). There are 13 residues in the CDR3. The CDR3 DNA reads TGCAGTGCTAATGGGGGGAATGCGTACGAGCAGTACTTC. Translating it yields CSANGGNAYEQYF.

This clonotype was found a few times. The V call is TRBV12-3 or TRBV12-4, the J call TRBJ1-1, with 7 nucleotides matching TRBD1. The V gene end was trimmed by 5 bases and the J gene end by 4 bases; junction bases not matched to a gene: 4. This CDR3 is 13 amino acids long. The CDR3: CASSTRQGTEAFF. The CDR3 coding sequence is TGTGCCAGCAGTACCCGACAGGGCACTGAAGCTTTCTTT.

A word on this clonotype: One end of the junction does not line up with germline, which may come from a read error. J is TRBJ2-1 and V is TRBV20-1; TRBD2 aligns across 10 bases. The CDR3 runs to 13 residues. Germline V gene sequence: CDR1 DFQATT, CDR2 SNEGSKA (reference sequence). The CDR3 sequence: CSALAGVDNGQFF. CDR3 sequence (DNA): TGCAGCGCCCTAGCGGGAGTTGACAATGGGCAGTTCTTC.

Only a few counts were recorded for this clonotype. The chain links TRBV7-9 to TRBJ2-7; possibly TRBD1 for D (6 bases). Germline V gene lookup returns CDR1 SEHNR and CDR2 FQNEAQ (reference sequence). The CDR3 is 17 amino acids. Trimming took 4 bases from V and 3 from J, leaving 22 bases between them. CDR3 protein: CASSSPFEGTTLYEQYF. The CDR3 DNA reads TGTGCCAGCAGCTCACCCTTTGAGGGGACAACGCTCTACGAGCAGTACTTC. Variable domain in full (rest from reference TRBV7-9 and TRBJ2-7): DTGVSQNPRHKITKRGQNVTFRCDPISEHNRLYWYRQTLGQGPEFLTYFQNEAQLEKSRLLSDRFSAERPKGSFSTLEIQRTEQGDSAMYLCASSSPFEGTTLYEQYFGPGTRLTVT.

The chain recombines TRBV7-8 with TRBJ2-1, with 16 bases matching TRBD2. Looked up from germline, CDR1 is SGHVS and CDR2 is FQNEAQ. The trim removed 3 bases at V and 7 bases at J, leaving 6 bases unmatched. The CDR3 has 17 residues. The CDR3 nucleotides read TGTGCCAGCAGCTTGGGGACTAGCGGGGGGGCGATTAATGAGCAGTTCTTC. This sequence encodes CASSLGTSGGAINEQFF. Full variable domain (rest looked up from reference TRBV7-8 and TRBJ2-1): GAGVSQSPRYKVAKRGQDVALRCDPISGHVSLFWYQQALGQGPEFLTYFQNEAQLDKSGLPSDRFFAERPEGSVSTLKIQRTQQEDSAVYLCASSLGTSGGAINEQFFGPGTRLTVL.

The rearrangement uses TRBV5-4 and TRBJ2-5; D gene unclear. The germline V gene encodes CDR1 SGHNT and CDR2 YYREEE (reference sequence). Trimming stripped 4 bases from V and 3 bases from J, with 7 bases between. This CDR3 is built from 12 residues. CDR3 sequence (DNA): TGTGCCAGCAGCCTCAACAAAGAGACCCAGTACTTC. Its protein is CASSLNKETQYF.

The chain uses TRBV11-3 and TRBJ2-7; 7 bases map to TRBD2. The germline V gene encodes CDR1 SGHNT and CDR2 YENEEA. This CDR3 is 21 amino acids long. V trimming: 1 base; J trimming: 0 bases; junction bases outside the gene matches: 21. CDR3 sequence: CASSLVRKYPDPAGSSYEQYF. CDR3 in DNA: TGTGCCAGCAGCTTAGTTCGGAAATACCCCGATCCAGCGGGAAGCTCCTACGAGCAGTACTTC.

The V call is TRBV7-9, the J call TRBJ1-4, with D unresolved. The CDR3 is 12 residues long. Germline CDR1 is SEHNR and CDR2 is FQNEAQ (reference sequence). Trimming left V 4 bases short and J 12 bases short, with 12 bases between. CDR3 DNA: TGTGCCAGCAGCTCCGCCGATGCGGAACTGTTTTTT. This translates into CASSSADAELFF.

V gene TRBV19 combines with J gene TRBJ2-7; unclear D gene. CDR1 LNHDA and CDR2 SQIVND come from the germline V gene (reference sequence). CDR3 size: 13 residues. V lost 2 bases, J lost 4 bases, and 9 bases lay in between. In DNA form, the CDR3 reads TGTGCCAGTAGTATAAATAGGGCGTACGAGCAGTACTTC. Protein product: CASSINRAYEQYF.

This clonotype was seen ten or more times. This sequence joins TRBV20-1 and TRBJ1-2; TRBD1 matches 7 bases. This CDR3 contains 10 residues. J was trimmed by 6 bases and V by 7 bases; bases with no gene match: 2. The germline V gene encodes CDR1 DFQATT and CDR2 SNEGSKA (reference sequence). The CDR3 DNA reads TGCAGTGGTGACAGGGATGGCTACACCTTC. Its protein product is CSGDRDGYTF.

The chain has TRBV2 and TRBJ2-5, with 13 bases fitting TRBD2. Trimming cost V 6 bases and J 5 bases; bases outside gene matches: 6. The CDR3 has 15 residues. CDR1 is SNHLY, CDR2 FYNNEI, per germline. In DNA, the CDR3 is TGTGCCAGCAGGAAGGAACTAGCGGGGGGGGAGACCCAGTACTTC. Translation: CASRKELAGGETQYF.

CDR3 sequence reads: CASSVRWEQFF. The CDR3 DNA sequence: TGTGCCAGCAGTGTCCGTTGGGAGCAGTTCTTC. The genes are TRBV25-1 and TRBJ2-1; D ambiguous. The CDR3 sequence is 11 residues long. The V end was cut by 4 bases, the J end by 10 bases, with 8 bases between. Germline assignment: CDR1 MGHDK and CDR2 SYGVNS.